The source of this T cell receptor (beta chain) is a study of cytomegalovirus exposure and HLA in healthy donors (dated by TCRdb to 2016 to 2017). Study-wide context: According to an earlier analysis of several hundred of the donors, 150 million to 200 million T cells yielded over 90 million unique TCR beta sequences and 250 to 350 Gb of sequence data. Around 320 gigabases of sequencing data and approximately 84 million unique TCR sequences were included in an early release covering roughly 600 HLA-typed donors. Of the approximately 400 genotyped donors, 81% fell in the genetic ancestry cluster associated with self-reported Caucasian donors. The study aimed to test whether signatures of past pathogen exposure could be identified by cataloging public T cell receptors. The study used immunosequencing to profile the T cell repertoires of some 600 subjects and linked those repertoires to cytomegalovirus serostatus. In addition to the first cohort of 666 subjects, a separate validation cohort of 120 different subjects was used. The study combined high-throughput TCR immunosequencing, statistical association of individual TCRs with disease status, and machine learning to predict cytomegalovirus infection status. A later analysis re-examined previously published TCR beta repertoires from hundreds of donors and added high-resolution HLA genotyping to investigate patterns of TCR occurrence. In the later analysis, no new phenotypic data were used to find candidate immune exposures; instead, reliance was placed on TCR beta sequences and their occurrence across donors. An earlier analysis of 587 of the donors applied high-throughput TCR beta sequencing to assess whether each TCR beta V gene segment acted as functional or pseudogenic. Donor age, sex, ethnicity and CMV serostatus were compiled together with the repertoire data. Genome-wide SNP genotypes for about 60% of the 666 donors were used in a later genetic analysis, which treated that subset as a discovery cohort. All discovery cohort repertoires had been generated on a single sequencing platform. HLA typing included class I and class II loci at four-digit resolution. Typing coverage varied by locus: 629-630 donors for A, B, C, DRB1 and DQB1; 500 to 550 for DQA1; about 600 for DPA1; 450 to 480 for DPB1. Roughly five DR-DQ haplotypes were handled as single units for association and clustering, since linkage in the cohort was strong. Among about 400 genotyped donors of the cohort, an average of about 240,000 unique TCR beta nucleotide sequences was sequenced per donor, of which approximately 18% were non-productive. What the research found in general, with its limitations: A further reported finding was that TCR beta sequences accurately predicted the HLA-A and HLA-B alleles for most subjects in the first cohort. Presence/absence analyses assumed roughly uniform sequencing depth across donors, an assumption that may not hold. Because counts were too low, more than 15 rarely observed V segments, including chromosome 9 orphons, were left out of the earlier analysis of some 640 of the donors. In this cohort, only TCR beta chains were sequenced, and detectable features were limited by the absence of alpha or paired-chain data. In a later analysis, most CMV-associated TCR beta chains were found to appear HLA-restricted, with HLA associations seemingly driven largely by CMV exposure. According to a later analysis, parvovirus B19, influenza, CMV and Epstein-Barr virus appeared linked to several top co-occurrence clusters. Because HLA typing was missing for some donors at each locus, association tests included only the typed subset. In a later genetic analysis, a missense DCLRE1C variant was associated with V-gene and J-gene trimming of TCR beta chains, and the association was replicated in an independent cohort. The authors suggested that the approach could potentially be generalized to other disease states and immunological phenotypes. Correlated functional status among segregating V segments might reflect linkage disequilibrium, but an unknown experimental factor could not be ruled out. Three of the identified cytomegalovirus-associated TCR beta chains were confirmed in vitro to be specific for cytomegalovirus antigens. In a later analysis, TCR association rates were found to vary across HLA loci, with the most associated TCRs seen for DRB1 alleles and the fewest for HLA-C alleles. A total of roughly 160 TCR beta chains were listed by the study as associated with cytomegalovirus. Specific HLA alleles were associated with over 15,000 TCR beta sequences at a false discovery rate of 0.05 in a later analysis. In a later analysis, HLA-associated TCR beta chains showed more clonal expansion and lower generation probabilities than non-associated chains that were equally common. CMV serostatus was the only immune exposure information available for the cohort. Some IMGT-functional V segments, including TRBV6-2 and TRBV6-3, could not be distinguished by the 87-base-pair reads and were therefore excluded. In both the original and validation cohorts, the classifier was reported to diagnose cytomegalovirus status with high specificity and sensitivity. Most TCR sequences were observed very rarely across donors, whereas some public TCRs were present in many individuals. A cluster of highly shared sequence variants was judged likely to represent a technical artifact of the sequencing pipeline. In a later genetic analysis, fewer N-insertions in productive TCRs were reported among donors in an Asian-associated ancestry cluster than the roughly 710-donor mean. When HLA alleles, especially DR and DQ, strongly co-occurred, attributing TCR associations to individual alleles was difficult. In an earlier analysis of fewer than 700 of the donors, most TCR beta V segments appeared in productive rearrangements about 90% or about 30% of the time, broadly matching IMGT annotations.

A note on this clone: It lacks a known antigen. The input lacks base qualities; no much larger clone sits a single base away.

The library was obtained by the immunoSEQ multiplex PCR assay. The multiplex PCR relied on a mix of 60 forward primers for TCR Vbeta segments and 13 reverse primers for TCR Jbeta segments. The CDR3 region of rearranged TCR beta genes was amplified from genomic DNA with a multiplex PCR assay. The Illumina HiSeq System was used to sequence the amplified TCR beta libraries as 87-base-pair reads. In the source study's methods: A later analysis tallied 70 million to 100 million unique TCR beta chains across the 666 repertoires, and some 12 million of those chains were shared by two or more donors. Raw reads were error-corrected and collapsed into unique sequences with a nearest-neighbor algorithm that merged closely related sequences to remove PCR and sequencing errors. To assign V, D and J gene segments, CDR3 sequences were aligned to IMGT reference sequences. For a sequence to be retained, a match of at least six nucleotides to both a V gene segment and a J gene segment was required. A rearrangement counted as productive if the CDR3 had no stop codons and remained in frame with V and J, and every other rearrangement counted as non-productive. CDR3 was defined by IMGT convention, running from the second conserved V-encoded cysteine to the conserved J-encoded phenylalanine. The earlier analysis of roughly 590 of the donors excluded any sequence lacking an unambiguous match to a single V gene segment. In an earlier analysis of 500 to 750 of the donors, V segments were called functional above 56.7% productive rearrangements and were called segregating when the between-donor standard deviation exceeded 5%. To diagnose cytomegalovirus status from the catalog of TCR beta chain sequences, a statistical classification framework was built. A later analysis assigned V and J genes by comparing TCR nucleotide sequences with IMGT/GENE-DB human TR gene sequences. In a later analysis, CDR3 sequences and most-parsimonious VDJ recombination scenarios were assigned using the TCRdist pipeline. In a later analysis, each TCR beta chain was defined by its CDR3 amino acid sequence together with its V-gene family, and reads lacking a unique V-gene family were excluded. As a way to deal with suspected cross-contamination and a sequencing artifact, a later analysis dropped 640 or so nucleotide sequences that were highly shared and had low generation probability. A later analysis calculated a clonal expansion index for each public chain from normalized within-repertoire ranks of inferred template counts. In a later analysis, generation probabilities were computed with a VDJ recombination model fitted to out-of-frame rearrangements, and the resulting probabilities were checked against IGoR. Hypergeometric tests were used in a later analysis to score TCR-TCR, TCR-HLA and TCR-CMV co-occurrence, with a repertoire-size bias correction applied to the TCR pairs. To estimate false discovery rates, a later analysis permuted the HLA or CMV assignments 20 times. In a later analysis, co-occurring TCRs were grouped with DBSCAN, and TCRdist sequence similarity was added when clustering was performed within HLA-allele-positive subsets. Co-occurrence clustering excluded repertoires with fewer than 30,000 or more than 120,000 public chains, plus five with anomalous nucleotide sharing. TCRdb retrieved this table from immuneACCESS and kept in-frame rearrangements only. Not all clones are present; in checked studies, unresolved V genes account for under half, and no reason is known for the remainder. V, J and clone size are those of that table, while D and trimming were read from the DNA. In all, the sample holds some 130,000 clones, and 79% of those were seen once. The ten largest account for 6% to 7.5% of the sample.

The cohort was made up of roughly 670 healthy bone marrow donors. At the time of sampling, all cohort members were nominally healthy, though unrecorded immune exposures were likely present. The donor tested CMV seropositive and was one of the 289 seropositive cohort members. A peripheral blood sample was collected from each donor, and TCR beta sequencing was performed on peripheral blood mononuclear cells. The Qiagen DNeasy Blood Extraction Kit was used to extract genomic DNA from the blood cell samples. The CDR3 sequence holds 15 residues, the cysteine and phenylalanine included. Only the CDR3 portion is preserved as DNA: 45 bases, with reading frame beginning at the first base. From the germline V gene (reference sequence), CDR1 is MNHEY and CDR2 is SMNVEV. V loses 8 bases at its end and J loses 0 bases; junction bases beyond the gene matches: 8.

This receptor chain uses TRBV27 and TRBJ2-7, with 9 junctional bases fitting TRBD2. Sequencing used PBMCs. This clonotype was obtained from a man aged 35 to 55 in good health and CMV-seropositive. In nucleotide form, the sequence is TGTGCCAGCCACCCTGGACTAGCGACCTCCTACGAGCAGTACTTC. Its protein is CASHPGLATSYEQYF.